The present entry profiles one T cell receptor beta chain with its context. Generated by immunoSEQ multiplex PCR, the TCRdb table keeps only in-frame clones and is missing some. The repertoire holds roughly 100,000 clones, with about four fifths as singletons. This specimen belongs to a study of blood T cell repertoires in COVID-19. This CDR3 comprises 17 residues. Germline lookup yields CDR1 SGHTA and CDR2 FQGNSA. With 1 base clipped from V and 6 bases from J, the junction kept 8 bases outside the gene matches. The chain uses TRBV7-2 and TRBJ2-2, with 10 nucleotides matching TRBD2. Input material: peripheral blood. The TCR comes from a human donor in a cohort sampled during active COVID-19. DNA for the CDR3: TGTGCCAGCAGCTTAGAGAGAGCGGGGGGGAAATCCGGGGAGCTGTTTTTT. This codes for CASSLERAGGKSGELFF.